Sequencing of this T cell receptor beta chain was carried out in a study of T-cell reconstitution after alpha-beta-depleted transplantation in children. V lost 8 bases and J 9 bases, leaving 5 bases between the germline ends. Germline V CDR1 and CDR2: DFQATT, SNEGSKA (reference sequence). This CDR3 contains 9 residues. In its sample, this clonotype was seen many times. TCRbeta library preparation incorporated unique molecular identifiers. TCRdb re-derived calls from the PCR reads in MiXCR, one entry per CDR3 protein. The sample yields around 680,000 distinct CDR3 sequences, over 15% seen once. The V call is TRBV20-1, the J call TRBJ1-6; D not resolved. This receptor was identified in a human donor who donated a stem cell graft to a child with acute myeloid leukemia. The material was PBMCs from the stem cell graft donor, obtained from the stem cell graft. The DNA of the CDR3 is TGCAGTTCTCCTTCACCCCTCCACTTT. This sequence encodes CSSPSPLHF.